This TCR beta chain was identified during a study of T cell clusters in autoimmune cytopenias. Study as a whole: A median of about 50,000 TRB reads per sample yielded a median about 2,500 distinct clonotypes. General study points: A dominant lymphoma-associated repertoire apparently masked the cluster-lack signature in secondary cytopenia versus chronic lymphocytic leukemia. Clustering suggested that physiological T cell clusters were missing in primary autoimmune cytopenia patients.

About 37,500 genome equivalents of blood DNA were amplified for TRB. With respect to this clonotype: The antigen is unknown.

TRB was amplified by touch-down multiplex PCR, primer pools A and B combined. With the multiplex PCR reads reprocessed, TCRdb shows one record per CDR3 protein and no DNA. The listing contains 6,500 to 8,500 distinct CDR3 sequences. This TCR derives from a human donor with an autoimmune cytopenia or autoimmune hepatitis (not recorded which). The sample taken for sequencing was peripheral blood.

The CDR3: CASSDRDRAVNEQFF. V gene TRBV6-4 combines with J gene TRBJ2-1; the D call of TRBD1 rests on TCRdb alone, since no DNA is present to check it. Germline values: CDR1 MRHNA, CDR2 SNTAGT. CDR3 size: 15 residues.